These 24 T cell receptor beta chains were all obtained from the same sample, sequenced in a study of CD8 T cells in ankylosing spondylitis (dated by TCRdb to about 2017). The library was prepared using 5' RACE. TCRdb shows the sequencer as Illumina HiSeq 2500. The public reads were quality trimmed at Q25 with fastp and then assembled into clones with MiXCR by TCRdb, keeping productive beta chains. Records with the same CDR3 protein are collapsed into one entry carrying the most frequent genes and DNA. Within this sample are approximately 140,000 distinct CDR3 sequences, with approximately 48% of them counted one time only. Of the sample, over 12% falls within the top ten clones. The source material was synovial fluid, either unsorted or a sorted T cell fraction (not recorded which). All receptors come from a male donor with ankylosing spondylitis.

Only a few counts were recorded for this clonotype. J is TRBJ1-1 and V is TRBV4-1, with D possibly matching TRBD1 (5 bases). The CDR3 runs 17 residues. Germline CDR1 reads MGHRA; CDR2 reads YSYEKL. The ends were cut back, 1 base at V and 0 bases at J, with 15 bases in the middle. CDR3 DNA sequence: TGCGCCAGCAGCCAAGTGTTCACAGGAAGGATGAACACTGAAGCTTTCTTT. Its translation is CASSQVFTGRMNTEAFF.

This sequence joins TRBV6-2 or TRBV6-3 and TRBJ2-1, with 10 bases aligning to TRBD2. J was trimmed by 3 bases and V by 4 bases; bases with no gene match: 6. The CDR3 runs 16 residues. Germline values: CDR1 MNHEY, CDR2 SVGEGT. The CDR3 sequence is CASSCPASGSYNEQFF. CDR3 nucleotides: TGTGCCAGCAGTTGCCCCGCTAGCGGGAGCTACAATGAGCAGTTCTTC.

The chain combines TRBV7-9 with TRBJ1-4, with 7 bases fitting TRBD1. The length of the CDR3 is 15 residues. Germline loops: CDR1 SEHNR, CDR2 FQNEAQ (reference sequence). J was trimmed by 8 bases and V by 2 bases; bases with no gene match: 8. The CDR3 loop is CASSLTGQPEEKLFF. The CDR3 DNA sequence: TGTGCCAGCAGCTTAACGGGACAGCCGGAGGAAAAACTGTTTTTT.

The rearrangement uses TRBV12-3 or TRBV12-4 and TRBJ2-1; 7 positions agree with TRBD1. The CDR3 sequence is 19 residues long. V was pared by 5 bases and J by 2 bases, with 18 bases of the junction left unmatched. The CDR3 DNA reads TGTGCCAGCAGTCCGGGACAGCAAAGGTTGGGGGCTGCCTACAATGAGCAGTTCTTC. Its protein is CASSPGQQRLGAAYNEQFF.

This clonotype was counted between two and nine times. This chain links TRBV28 with TRBJ1-1; TRBD1 might be the D (6 bases). This CDR3 spans 13 amino acids. V lost 5 bases, J lost 1 base, and 8 bases lay in between. CDR1 is MDHEN and CDR2 is SYDVKM in the germline V gene. Here the CDR3 reads CASSTGPNTEAFF. The CDR3 DNA follows: TGTGCCAGCAGTACAGGGCCGAACACTGAAGCTTTCTTT.

The J gene is TRBJ2-2, the V gene TRBV5-5; D gene uncertain. This CDR3 contains 17 residues. V was shortened by 6 bases and J by 1 base, with 19 bases between the two germline ends. Germline V gives CDR1 SGHKS, CDR2 YYEKEE (reference sequence). This CDR3 is CASTFGRVLQNTGELFF. In DNA form, the CDR3 reads TGTGCCAGCACCTTTGGACGGGTCCTCCAGAACACCGGGGAGCTGTTTTTT.

This clonotype was counted between two and nine times. The J gene is TRBJ1-4, the V gene TRBV29-1, with unresolved D. This CDR3 comprises 17 residues. In germline, CDR1 is SQVTM, CDR2 ANQGSEA. The ends were cut back, 1 base at V and 0 bases at J, with 15 bases in the middle. The CDR3 here is CSVEGEARRATNEKLFF. The CDR3 bases are TGCAGCGTTGAAGGGGAGGCCCGGAGGGCAACTAATGAAAAACTGTTTTTT.

The V and J genes are TRBV12-3 or TRBV12-4 and TRBJ2-4; D gene ambiguous. The CDR3 contains 12 residues. The germline V and J ends were trimmed by 4 bases and 12 bases, with 13 bases remaining between them. The CDR3 loop reads CASSSTGHSQYF. For the CDR3, the DNA is TGTGCCAGCAGTTCCACGGGCCACTCTCAGTACTTC.

The CDR3 sequence is CAWSPDSNNQPQHF. CDR3 sequence (DNA): TGTGCCTGGAGTCCTGACAGTAACAATCAGCCCCAGCATTTT. The chain joins TRBV30 to TRBJ1-5; D is perhaps TRBD1 (5 bases). This CDR3 is 14 amino acids long. Germline V CDR1 and CDR2: GTSNPN, SVGIG (reference sequence). Trimming took 2 bases from V and 3 from J, leaving 11 bases between them.

This clonotype was picked up a small number of times. The DNA of the CDR3 is TGTGCCAGCAGCTTGCAGAATGAAAAACTGTTTTTT. Amino acids: CASSLQNEKLFF. The genes are TRBV7-9 and TRBJ1-4; D unclear. V was cut by 3 bases and J by 5 bases, with 4 bases left in between. The CDR3 has 12 residues. CDR1 and CDR2 from the germline V gene are SEHNR and FQNEAQ (reference sequence).

This clonotype was seen more than once but under ten times. The rearrangement uses TRBV4-3 and TRBJ2-1; D not resolved. CDR3 length equals 15 residues. The V gene's germline CDR1 is LGHNA and CDR2 YSLEER. V was shortened by 4 bases and J by 3 bases, with 13 bases between the two germline ends. CDR3 nucleotide sequence: TGCGCCAGCAGCCCACGCGGTAGTCTCTACAATGAGCAGTTCTTC. It encodes CASSPRGSLYNEQFF.

This clonotype has only a few counts. V usage is TRBV7-9 and J usage is TRBJ2-1; the D is unclear. V gave up 4 bases and J gave up 8 bases, with 15 bases separating them. Germline CDR1 reads SEHNR; CDR2 reads FQNEAQ (reference sequence). This CDR3 contains 14 residues. The CDR3 sequence is CASSYSTWYDEQFF. As DNA, the CDR3 is TGTGCCAGCAGCTATAGTACCTGGTACGATGAGCAGTTCTTC.

The V gene is TRBV4-1, the J gene TRBJ1-5; D may be TRBD1 (6 bases). Trimming removed 2 bases at V and 4 bases at J, with 12 bases between. This CDR3 comprises 15 residues. The germline V gene has CDR1 MGHRA and CDR2 YSYEKL. The CDR3 sequence is CASSQHREGNQPQHF. The CDR3 DNA reads as TGCGCCAGCAGCCAACACAGGGAGGGGAATCAGCCCCAGCATTTT.

CDR3 sequence (DNA): TGCGCCAGCAGCCACCTCGGGAGGGCCCTGGAGCAGTACTTC. Protein sequence: CASSHLGRALEQYF. This rearrangement joins TRBV5-1 to TRBJ2-7; 8 bases agree with TRBD2. The V gene end was trimmed by 4 bases and the J gene end by 7 bases; junction bases not matched to a gene: 10. Germline CDR1 reads SGHRS; CDR2 reads YFSETQ. This CDR3 spans 14 amino acids.

CDR3 bases: TGCAGTGCTAGAGCTGGGCCAGGGAATCAGCCCCAGCATTTT. This sequence encodes CSARAGPGNQPQHF. This chain connects TRBV20-1 to TRBJ1-5; possible D gene TRBD1, 5 bases. This CDR3 has 14 residues. Per germline, CDR1 DFQATT and CDR2 SNEGSKA (reference sequence). Trimming left V 1 base short and J 4 bases short, with 11 bases between.

In nucleotides, the CDR3 is TGTGCCATCAGAAAAGAAAGACAGGGCCCGGCGAACACTGAAGCTTTCTTT. Its protein product is CAIRKERQGPANTEAFF. This sequence joins TRBV10-3 and TRBJ1-1; TRBD1 matches 7 bases. V was pared by 6 bases and J by 1 base, with 14 bases of the junction left unmatched. CDR1 is ENHRY, CDR2 SYGVKD, per germline. This CDR3 contains 17 residues.

J is TRBJ2-1 and V is TRBV7-6; the D gene is possibly TRBD2 (7 bases). V was cut by 1 base and J by 2 bases, with 9 bases left in between. The CDR3 contains 15 residues. Germline V gene sequence: CDR1 SGHVS, CDR2 FNYEAQ. The CDR3 loop reads CASSLEGGAYNEQFF. CDR3 nucleotides: TGTGCCAGCAGCTTAGAAGGGGGGGCCTACAATGAGCAGTTCTTC.

The chain has TRBV9 and TRBJ2-3, with D perhaps matching TRBD2 (7 bases). The CDR3 spans 15 residues. The germline V and J ends were trimmed by 3 bases and 1 base, with 12 bases remaining between them. CDR1 SGDLS and CDR2 YYNGEE come from the germline V gene. In DNA form, the CDR3 reads TGTGCCAGCAGCGCACGGGGGGCCCGCACAGATACGCAGTATTTT. It translates to CASSARGARTDTQYF.

The V call is TRBV6-5, the J call TRBJ1-2; D is unresolved. The V end was cut by 2 bases, the J end by 4 bases, with 14 bases between. Germline lookup yields CDR1 MNHEY and CDR2 SVGAGI. The CDR3 extends over 15 amino acids. Written as DNA, the CDR3 is TGTGCCAGCAGTTACCGAACTGCGGGAATCTATGGCTACACCTTC. Amino acids: CASSYRTAGIYGYTF.

This chain uses TRBV11-2 with TRBJ1-1; perhaps TRBD1 as D (5 bases). V was cut by 0 bases and J by 2 bases, with 16 bases left in between. The CDR3 is 17 residues long. From germline, CDR1 is SGHAT and CDR2 FQNNGV. The CDR3 loop is CASSLDWETERNTEAFF. The CDR3, as DNA: TGTGCCAGCAGCTTAGATTGGGAGACAGAGAGAAACACTGAAGCTTTCTTT.

This clonotype has only a few counts. The chain combines TRBV12-3 or TRBV12-4 with TRBJ2-2; 8 bases line up with TRBD2. The V segment lost 1 base and the J segment 5 bases; nucleotides outside the gene matches: 6. This CDR3 region has 16 residues. CDR3 protein: CASSLEAGEHTGELFF. The DNA for the CDR3 is TGTGCCAGCAGTTTAGAAGCGGGAGAACATACCGGGGAGCTGTTTTTT.

This chain uses TRBV7-9 with TRBJ1-5; tentative D call: TRBD1 (5 bases). The CDR3 runs 14 residues. The V gene lost 2 bases and the J gene lost 9 bases, with 14 bases spanning the gap. CDR1 and CDR2 (germline): SEHNR, FQNEAQ (reference sequence). Written as DNA, the CDR3 is TGTGCCAGCAGCTTAAGAGGGGCGAGTGCGCCCCAGCATTTT. Translating it yields CASSLRGASAPQHF.

This clonotype occurred many times. The rearrangement uses TRBV7-9 and TRBJ2-5; 14 bases match TRBD2. Germline V lookup: CDR1 SEHNR, CDR2 FQNEAQ (reference sequence). The junction had 13 bases not matched to a gene; V was cut back by 5 bases and J by 5 bases. The length of the CDR3 is 18 residues. CDR3: CASSPPPGLAGAWETQYF. The CDR3 DNA reads TGTGCCAGCAGCCCTCCACCGGGACTAGCGGGAGCATGGGAGACCCAGTACTTC.

The V call is TRBV7-8, the J call TRBJ1-2, with 9 positions matching TRBD1. The CDR3 spans 19 residues. Trimming cost V 0 bases and J 1 base; bases outside gene matches: 12. CDR1 is SGHVS, CDR2 FQNEAQ, per germline. The CDR3 sequence: CASSLAAGDRAGGNYGYTF. DNA of the CDR3: TGTGCCAGCAGCTTAGCGGCCGGGGACAGGGCTGGGGGTAACTATGGCTACACCTTC.